This paragraph covers one T cell receptor (beta chain) sequence. These data belong to a study of blood T cell repertoires in COVID-19. Study overall: Italy, Spain and the United States were the sources of the convalescent and acute COVID-19 samples. T cells, B-cell-depleted T cells, or PBMCs supplied cDNA or gDNA.

Cohort assignment relied on participant-reported clinical history. Profiling relied on immunoSEQ multiplex PCR, and the TCRdb table lists in-frame clones only, not all of them. The sample lists approximately 300,000 clones, about 89% occurring once. Sample: PBMCs or T cells enriched from blood (not recorded which). The TCR originated in a woman aged 25-40 years who had recovered from COVID-19.

CDR3 DNA sequence: TGTGCCAGCAGCGCCCAAGGTGGGGGGAGGCCCGGCGAGCAGTACTTC. Its translation: CASSAQGGGRPGEQYF. The rearrangement links TRBV7-2 to TRBJ2-7; D is perhaps TRBD2 (6 bases). V lost 5 bases and J 6 bases, leaving 23 bases between the germline ends. The CDR3 is 16 amino acids. Germline V CDR1 and CDR2: SGHTA, FQGNSA.